A selection of T cell receptor beta chains follows, all from one sample in a study of molecular identifiers for immune sequencing clone quantification. In TCRdb, the PCR reads were re-called with MiXCR into one record per CDR3 protein. The sample lists more than 550,000 distinct CDR3 sequences, less than 30% occurring once. Sample: naive CD8+ T cells from blood, with Jurkat cell RNA spiked in. All receptors come from a human donor in good health. Some libraries in this study had Jurkat cell RNA spiked in. Both conserved end residues are part of each CDR3. The order of the fields is J gene, V gene, clone size, D gene, CDR3 protein, CDR3 DNA. The D gene is left open where the match is weak. Clone size is not always given. Where it is, it says once, few, many or a class for expanded clones.

J gene: TRBJ2-2; V gene: TRBV28; clone size: many; D gene: TRBD1; CDR3 protein: CASSSHQDRLDAGELFF; CDR3 DNA: TGTGCCAGCAGTTCCCACCAGGACAGGCTAGATGCCGGGGAGCTGTTTTTT
J gene: TRBJ2-7; V gene: TRBV30; clone size: many; D gene: TRBD1; CDR3 protein: CAWSETGYSYEQYF; CDR3 DNA: TGTGCCTGGAGCGAGACAGGGTACTCCTACGAGCAGTACTTC
J gene: TRBJ1-4; V gene: TRBV20-1; clone size: once; D gene: -; CDR3 protein: CSARDSQGINEKLFF; CDR3 DNA: TGCAGTGCTAGGGATAGCCAGGGGATTAATGAAAAACTGTTTTTT
J gene: TRBJ1-5; V gene: TRBV28; clone size: many; D gene: -; CDR3 protein: CASSQSYKGVLPQHF; CDR3 DNA: TGTGCCAGCAGTCAAAGCTACAAGGGGGTGTTGCCCCAGCATTTT
J gene: TRBJ2-7; V gene: TRBV19; clone size: few; D gene: TRBD1; CDR3 protein: CASSPRTGAFSYEQYF; CDR3 DNA: TGTGCCAGTAGTCCCCGGACAGGGGCCTTCTCCTACGAGCAGTACTTC
J gene: TRBJ1-2; V gene: TRBV5-1; clone size: -; D gene: TRBD1; CDR3 protein: CASSSGQGAKGYTF; CDR3 DNA: TGCGCCAGCAGCTCTGGACAGGGGGCTAAGGGCTACACCTTC
J gene: TRBJ2-7; V gene: TRBV20-1; clone size: many; D gene: -; CDR3 protein: CSARVSGLATHYEQYF; CDR3 DNA: TGCAGTGCTAGAGTAAGCGGGCTTGCTACCCACTACGAGCAGTACTTC
J gene: TRBJ1-5; V gene: TRBV11-2; clone size: -; D gene: -; CDR3 protein: CASSLEVTGSNQPRHF; CDR3 DNA: TGTGCCAGCAGCTTAGAGGTGACGGGTAGCAATCAGCCCCGGCATTTT
J gene: TRBJ2-5; V gene: TRBV29-1; clone size: many; D gene: -; CDR3 protein: CSVEDARETTETQYF; CDR3 DNA: TGCAGCGTTGAAGATGCTAGGGAGACCACAGAGACCCAGTACTTC
J gene: TRBJ2-3; V gene: TRBV20-1; clone size: many; D gene: TRBD2; CDR3 protein: CSAEILEGLAGEVYTDTQYF; CDR3 DNA: TGCAGTGCCGAAATATTAGAAGGACTAGCGGGAGAAGTATACACAGATACGCAGTATTTT
J gene: TRBJ2-3; V gene: TRBV4-3; clone size: many; D gene: TRBD2; CDR3 protein: CASSQTTSGSTDTQYF; CDR3 DNA: TGCGCCAGCAGCCAGACCACTAGCGGGAGCACAGATACGCAGTATTTT
J gene: TRBJ2-7; V gene: TRBV5-6; clone size: -; D gene: -; CDR3 protein: CASSLSVGQEAYEQYF; CDR3 DNA: TGTGCCAGCAGCTTGTCAGTTGGGCAGGAGGCTTACGAGCAGTACTTC
J gene: TRBJ1-1; V gene: TRBV27; clone size: many; D gene: TRBD1; CDR3 protein: CASRERTGVITEAFF; CDR3 DNA: TGTGCCAGCAGGGAACGGACAGGGGTCATCACTGAAGCTTTCTTT
J gene: TRBJ2-7; V gene: TRBV15; clone size: few; D gene: TRBD2; CDR3 protein: CATSRDLPGGGDSSYEQYF; CDR3 DNA: TGTGCCACCAGCAGAGATCTCCCTGGCGGGGGGGACAGCTCCTACGAGCAGTACTTC
J gene: TRBJ2-7; V gene: TRBV2; clone size: many; D gene: -; CDR3 protein: CASSLRGLEQYF; CDR3 DNA: TGTGCCAGCAGTCTCCGAGGTCTGGAGCAGTACTTC
J gene: TRBJ2-7; V gene: TRBV4-1; clone size: many; D gene: -; CDR3 protein: CASSQDKGQGSYEQYF; CDR3 DNA: TGCGCCAGCAGCCAAGATAAGGGGCAGGGCTCCTACGAGCAGTACTTC
J gene: TRBJ1-5; V gene: TRBV27; clone size: -; D gene: TRBD1; CDR3 protein: CASSLDPQQGQPQHF; CDR3 DNA: TGTGCCAGCAGTTTAGACCCCCAACAGGGGCAGCCCCAGCATTTT
J gene: TRBJ1-4; V gene: TRBV7-6; clone size: -; D gene: -; CDR3 protein: CASSGRLGAGEKLFF; CDR3 DNA: TGTGCCAGCAGCGGCAGGTTGGGGGCGGGTGAAAAACTGTTTTTT
J gene: TRBJ2-7; V gene: TRBV28; clone size: -; D gene: -; CDR3 protein: CASSPRDFTYEQYF; CDR3 DNA: TGTGCCAGCAGTCCCCGGGACTTTACCTACGAGCAGTACTTC
J gene: TRBJ1-1; V gene: TRBV14; clone size: many; D gene: -; CDR3 protein: CASSHLGDTEAFF; CDR3 DNA: TGTGCCAGCAGCCACTTGGGGGACACTGAAGCTTTCTTT
J gene: TRBJ2-3; V gene: TRBV13; clone size: many; D gene: -; CDR3 protein: CASSQGPTEYF; CDR3 DNA: TGTGCCAGCAGCCAGGGACCCACGGAGTATTTT
J gene: TRBJ2-5; V gene: TRBV14; clone size: -; D gene: -; CDR3 protein: CASSQKGQLQETQYF; CDR3 DNA: TGTGCCAGCAGCCAAAAGGGGCAGTTACAAGAGACCCAGTACTTC
J gene: TRBJ2-5; V gene: TRBV6-5; clone size: -; D gene: TRBD2; CDR3 protein: CASSLAFSGGGGETQYF; CDR3 DNA: TGTGCCAGCAGTCTCGCGTTTAGCGGGGGCGGTGGGGAGACCCAGTACTTC
J gene: TRBJ2-7; V gene: TRBV12-5; clone size: many; D gene: TRBD1; CDR3 protein: CASGWLDRGCREQYF; CDR3 DNA: TGTGCTAGTGGTTGGCTTGACAGGGGTTGCCGCGAGCAGTACTTC
J gene: TRBJ1-1; V gene: TRBV6-5; clone size: -; D gene: -; CDR3 protein: CARRTGHPNTEAFF; CDR3 DNA: TGTGCCAGACGAACGGGACATCCGAACACTGAAGCTTTCTTT
J gene: TRBJ2-7; V gene: TRBV4-3; clone size: -; D gene: -; CDR3 protein: CASSPARGAYEQYF; CDR3 DNA: TGCGCCAGCAGCCCCGCGAGGGGAGCCTACGAGCAGTACTTC
J gene: TRBJ2-1; V gene: TRBV19; clone size: -; D gene: TRBD2; CDR3 protein: CASSPSGSLNEQFF; CDR3 DNA: TGTGCCAGTAGCCCTAGCGGGAGTTTGAATGAGCAGTTCTTC
J gene: TRBJ2-7; V gene: TRBV7-9; clone size: many; D gene: -; CDR3 protein: CASSFGSGTAYEQYF; CDR3 DNA: TGTGCCAGCAGCTTTGGCTCCGGGACGGCCTACGAGCAGTACTTC
J gene: TRBJ1-6; V gene: TRBV12-3/TRBV12-4; clone size: -; D gene: -; CDR3 protein: CASKGQGNSPLHF; CDR3 DNA: TGTGCCAGCAAGGGGCAGGGGAATTCACCCCTCCACTTT
J gene: TRBJ2-5; V gene: TRBV11-1; clone size: many; D gene: TRBD2; CDR3 protein: CASSPAGVVETQYF; CDR3 DNA: TGTGCCAGCAGTCCAGCGGGAGTCGTTGAGACCCAGTACTTC
J gene: TRBJ1-1; V gene: TRBV5-6; clone size: many; D gene: -; CDR3 protein: CASSLAGRREAFF; CDR3 DNA: TGTGCCAGCAGCTTGGCCGGGCGGCGTGAAGCTTTCTTT
J gene: TRBJ2-5; V gene: TRBV28; clone size: many; D gene: TRBD1; CDR3 protein: CASRETGARETQYF; CDR3 DNA: TGTGCCAGCAGGGAAACAGGGGCCAGAGAGACCCAGTACTTC
J gene: TRBJ2-7; V gene: TRBV20-1; clone size: few; D gene: -; CDR3 protein: CSASDDGIPAYEQYF; CDR3 DNA: TGCAGTGCCAGCGATGACGGCATTCCCGCCTACGAGCAGTACTTC
J gene: TRBJ2-3; V gene: TRBV15; clone size: -; D gene: -; CDR3 protein: CATSRERSGTDTQYF; CDR3 DNA: TGTGCCACCAGCAGAGAGAGGTCTGGCACAGATACGCAGTATTTT
J gene: TRBJ1-2; V gene: TRBV18; clone size: few; D gene: -; CDR3 protein: CASSPHPNTPNGYTF; CDR3 DNA: TGTGCCAGCTCACCTCATCCAAATACCCCGAATGGCTACACCTTC
J gene: TRBJ2-1; V gene: TRBV5-6; clone size: few; D gene: -; CDR3 protein: CASSTGGLFYNEQFF; CDR3 DNA: TGTGCCAGCAGCACCGGGGGGCTGTTTTATAATGAGCAGTTCTTC
J gene: TRBJ2-7; V gene: TRBV11-2; clone size: many; D gene: -; CDR3 protein: CASSIGVGDYEQYF; CDR3 DNA: TGTGCCAGCAGCATCGGGGTCGGGGACTACGAGCAGTACTTC
J gene: TRBJ2-2; V gene: TRBV19; clone size: few; D gene: TRBD1; CDR3 protein: CASSISGPQGANTGELFF; CDR3 DNA: TGTGCCAGTAGTATATCAGGGCCCCAGGGGGCGAACACCGGGGAGCTGTTTTTT
J gene: TRBJ2-1; V gene: TRBV29-1; clone size: few; D gene: TRBD1; CDR3 protein: CSTDGQAGNEQFF; CDR3 DNA: TGCAGCACCGACGGACAGGCCGGGAATGAGCAGTTCTTC